These T cell receptor beta chains were read from a single sample in a study of OX40 agonist ivuxolimab in advanced cancers. Profiling relied on immunoSEQ multiplex PCR, and the TCRdb table lists in-frame clones only, not all of them. The table has approximately 70,000 clones, about 80% seen once; the top ten hold 5.5% to 6%. Sequenced here: CD4+ or CD8+ T cells sorted from blood, sampled in a trial of the OX40 agonist ivuxolimab. These receptors were obtained from an adult with an advanced solid tumor such as melanoma, head and neck, liver or kidney cancer. The CDR3 runs from the conserved cysteine through the conserved F or W. Fields, in order: J gene, V gene, clone size, D gene, CDR3 DNA, CDR3 protein. The D gene is left open where the match is weak. Size is omitted from some rows. Given values are once, few, many or a class for expanded clones.

>TRBJ2-2|TRBV6-5|few|-
TGTGCCAGCAGTTACGGGACATTCGCGAACACCGGGGAGCTGTTTTTT
CASSYGTFANTGELFF
>TRBJ2-5|TRBV6-1|-|-
TGTGCAAACGAGACAGGCCTTCAAGAGACCCAGTACTTC
CANETGLQETQYF
>TRBJ2-1|TRBV13|-|TRBD1
TGTGCCAGCAGCCACGACAGGGGGCAGAACAATGAGCAGTTCTTC
CASSHDRGQNNEQFF
>TRBJ1-1|TRBV21-1|-|-
TGTGCCAGCAGCCTCACTGACAGGAACACTGAAGCTTTCTTT
CASSLTDRNTEAFF
>TRBJ2-1|TRBV6-5|-|-
TGTGCCAGCAGTTACTCTTCAATCAATGAGCAGTTCTTC
CASSYSSINEQFF
>TRBJ1-5|TRBV28|-|-
TGTGCCAGCTCAATGGGGGGGCCCACGAATCAGCCCCAGCATTTT
CASSMGGPTNQPQHF
>TRBJ1-1|TRBV9|-|TRBD1
TGTGCCAGCAGCGTAGTCGGGACAGTGAACACTGAAGCTTTCTTT
CASSVVGTVNTEAFF
>TRBJ2-1|TRBV7-6|-|-
TGTGCCAGCAGCTTGGGTAATGAGCAGTTCTTC
CASSLGNEQFF
>TRBJ2-7|TRBV7-2|once|-
TGTGCCAGCAGCTTCCCGGACAACTACGAGCAGTACTTC
CASSFPDNYEQYF
>TRBJ2-3|TRBV11-3|-|-
TGTGCCAGCAGCTTATCGGCGGGGGCCTATCCCGATACGCAGTATTTT
CASSLSAGAYPDTQYF
>TRBJ2-7|TRBV4-2|-|-
TGTGCCAGCAGCCAAGACAGGGCGCTGTACGAGCAGTACTTC
CASSQDRALYEQYF